The source of this TCR beta chain is a study of CD8+CD57+ T cells in acquired aplastic anemia. About the study: Each DNA sample taken from sorted CD4+ and CD8+ cells came to roughly 3.5 ug on average.

This clonotype was picked up a small number of times. The antigen remains unidentified. Flow cytometry had shown expanded CD8+CD57+ cells in the patients chosen for sequencing. Among the patients, all had severe acquired aplastic anemia. The CDR3 length is 15 residues. The ends lost 9 bases at V and 8 bases at J; junction bases unmatched: 16. In germline, CDR1 is SGDLS, CDR2 YYNGEE. Overall study findings and caveats: It was found that roughly 29 CD8+ CDR3 sequences were shared between patients and controls. Researchers reported that CD8+ Simpson's diversity was not significantly different in patients versus controls.

Genomic DNA served as template for TCR beta VDJ and CDR3 profiling. TCRdb independently ran MiXCR on the reads; one entry per CDR3 protein. The sample shows some 150,000 distinct CDR3 sequences, roughly two thirds of them seen only once. The gene calls are TRBV9 and TRBJ2-1, with TRBD1 matching over 8 bases. This clonotype was sampled from a human donor with aplastic anemia. Material for sequencing was sorted CD4+, CD8+, or CD8+CD57+ T cells (not recorded which) from PBMCs. The CDR3 region is CATSDSKDRAHEQFF. The CDR3 DNA follows: TGTGCCACCAGTGATTCTAAGGACAGGGCCCATGAGCAGTTCTTC. The full variable domain, completed using reference TRBV9 and TRBJ2-1, is DSGVTQTPKHLITATGQRVTLRCSPRSGDLSVYWYQQSLDQGLQFLIQYYNGEERAKGNILERFSAQQFPDLHSELNLSSLELGDSALYFCATSDSKDRAHEQFFGPGTRLTVL.